This entry is about one TCR beta chain. Its matching antigen is unknown. The source of the sample is a study of post-analysis software for immune sequencing data. Germline CDR1 SEHNR, CDR2 FQNEAQ (reference sequence). V lost 5 bases, J lost 1 base, and 9 bases stayed unmatched. The length of the CDR3 is 16 residues. General observations from the study: Controls had significantly higher normalized Chao1 diversity than multiple sclerosis patients. There were five TRBV segments more frequent in patients than controls, and TRBV5-6, TRBV5-1 and TRBV20-1 were among them. Strong co-clustering by F measure was evident for samples that had been prepared in the same batch.

Tagging with unique molecular identifiers was a feature of the TCR beta cDNA libraries. TCRdb reanalysed the PCR reads using MiXCR and keeps one entry per CDR3 protein. This sample has hundreds of thousands of distinct CDR3 sequences, with approximately 59% found just once. The receptor's source is a girl aged 2-10 years with multiple sclerosis. The sample was blood. The chain joins TRBV7-9 to TRBJ1-2, with 8 bases identical to TRBD1. CDR3: CASSHRGTRVNYGYTF. The CDR3, as DNA: TGTGCCAGCAGCCACAGGGGGACTCGTGTTAACTATGGCTACACCTTC.